These 20 T cell receptor beta chains came from one sample sequenced in a study of blood T cell repertoires in COVID-19. TCRdb's copy holds only in-frame clones and misses some; the assay was immunoSEQ multiplex PCR. The sample contains 100,000 to 150,000 clones, about four fifths of which appear only once. Material: peripheral blood. The receptors shown here come from a woman of 80 years or more with acute or convalescent COVID-19.

The chain combines TRBV7-9 with TRBJ2-1; 9 nucleotides align to TRBD2. Per the germline V gene, CDR1 is SEHNR and CDR2 is FQNEAQ (reference sequence). V was clipped by 1 base and J by 0 bases; unmatched bases: 7. The CDR3 covers 18 residues. In DNA form, the CDR3 reads TGTGCCAGCAGCTTAGTAGATCTAGCGGGGTTCTCCTACAATGAGCAGTTCTTC. Its translation: CASSLVDLAGFSYNEQFF.

The CDR3 DNA reads as TGTGCCAGTAGCCCGACAGGAATACAAGAGACCCAGTACTTC. This translates into CASSPTGIQETQYF. The V gene is TRBV19, the J gene TRBJ2-5, with D tentatively TRBD1 (6 bases). Germline lookup yields CDR1 LNHDA and CDR2 SQIVND (reference sequence). This CDR3 region has 14 residues. V lost 6 bases and J lost 2, with 13 bases in between. Combining the CDR3 with reference TRBV19 and TRBJ2-5 gives the whole variable domain DGGITQSPKYLFRKEGQNVTLSCEQNLNHDAMYWYRQDPGQGLRLIYYSQIVNDFQKGDIAEGYSVSREKKESFPLTVTSAQKNPTAFYLCASSPTGIQETQYFGPGTRLLVL.

This chain connects TRBV6-1 to TRBJ1-2; D gene uncertain. This CDR3 region has 12 residues. V was pared by 2 bases and J by 2 bases, with 3 bases between. Germline loops: CDR1 MNHNS, CDR2 SASEGT. The CDR3 DNA reads TGTGCCAGCAGTGAACGGAACTATGGCTACACCTTC. Amino acid sequence: CASSERNYGYTF.

The rearrangement joins TRBV11-2 to TRBJ2-7; TRBD1 matches 8 bases. CDR3 size: 15 residues. Trimming took 5 bases from V and 3 from J; bases not matched to a gene: 9. In germline, CDR1 is SGHAT, CDR2 FQNNGV. Here the CDR3 reads CASSPGGGTLYEQYF. In DNA form, the CDR3 reads TGTGCCAGCAGCCCAGGGGGCGGGACCCTCTACGAGCAGTACTTC.

V usage is TRBV18 and J usage is TRBJ1-2; unclear D gene. The germline V and J ends were trimmed by 4 bases and 3 bases, with 9 bases remaining between them. Looked up from germline, CDR1 is KGHSH and CDR2 is LQKENI. The CDR3 is 13 residues long. The CDR3 DNA is TGTGCCAGCTCACGCGGGATTGACTATGGCTACACCTTC. Its protein product is CASSRGIDYGYTF.

The CDR3 is CASSQGRNNEQFF. The CDR3 bases are TGCGCCAGCAGCCAAGGCAGGAACAATGAGCAGTTCTTC. This chain connects TRBV4-3 to TRBJ2-1; no definite D call. Germline loops: CDR1 LGHNA, CDR2 YSLEER. The CDR3 is 13 amino acids. V gave up 1 base and J gave up 5 bases, with 6 bases separating them.

This chain uses TRBV6-1 with TRBJ1-4; D might be TRBD1 (6 bases). Trimming removed 5 bases from V and 6 bases from J, with 13 bases in between. The CDR3 has 14 residues. CDR1 and CDR2 from the germline V gene are MNHNS and SASEGT. The CDR3, as DNA: TGTGCCAGCAGTAGAGGGACAACCTATGAAAAACTGTTTTTT. Protein: CASSRGTTYEKLFF.

V usage is TRBV5-1 and J usage is TRBJ1-1, with 8 nucleotides matching TRBD1. This CDR3 comprises 14 residues. Trimming cost V 4 bases and J 4 bases; bases outside gene matches: 6. Germline V gives CDR1 SGHRS, CDR2 YFSETQ. Here the CDR3 DNA reads TGCGCCAGCAGCCCGGACAGGGAGGGCACTGAAGCTTTCTTT. This encodes CASSPDREGTEAFF.

Only one count was recorded for this clone. The chain carries TRBV7-6 and TRBJ2-3, with 10 bases identical to TRBD2. V dropped 1 base and J dropped 4; count of bases not matched to a gene: 5. This CDR3 region has 16 residues. Germline V gene sequence: CDR1 SGHVS, CDR2 FNYEAQ. The CDR3 reads CASSLGPAGGPDTQYF. DNA for the CDR3: TGTGCCAGCAGCTTAGGACCAGCGGGGGGGCCAGATACGCAGTATTTT.

This chain joins TRBV7-2 and TRBJ1-5; 10 bases fit TRBD1. Germline V gene sequence: CDR1 SGHTA, CDR2 FQGNSA. This CDR3 is built from 16 residues. The V and J ends lost 3 bases and 4 bases, in that order; junction bases with no gene match: 6. The CDR3 DNA is TGTGCCAGCAGCTTGACGGGACAGGGGACAAATCAGCCCCAGCATTTT. Its protein product is CASSLTGQGTNQPQHF.

V and J are TRBV6-5 and TRBJ1-3; 7 bases match TRBD1. V shed 5 bases, J shed 10 bases, and the junction held 11 bases outside the gene matches. The length of the CDR3 is 14 residues. The germline gives CDR1 MNHEY, CDR2 SVGAGI. CDR3 region: CASSPVQGGRTIYF. CDR3 bases: TGTGCCAGCAGTCCAGTCCAGGGGGGAAGGACCATATATTTT.

The V and J genes are TRBV12-3 or TRBV12-4 and TRBJ1-6, with 8 bases fitting TRBD1. This CDR3 region has 13 residues. J gave up 8 bases and V 6 bases, and 3 bases lay outside the gene matches. CDR3 amino acids: CASRRTGHSPLHF. Here the CDR3 DNA reads TGTGCCAGCAGACGGACAGGGCATTCACCCCTCCACTTT.

This sequence joins TRBV6-2 or TRBV6-3 and TRBJ2-5; 7 nucleotides agree with TRBD2. J gave up 5 bases and V 2 bases, and 5 bases lay outside the gene matches. Germline CDR1 is MNHEY and CDR2 is SVGEGT. The length of the CDR3 is 14 residues. The CDR3 spells CASSYGLAVETQYF. CDR3 DNA: TGTGCCAGCAGTTACGGGCTAGCGGTGGAGACCCAGTACTTC.

The J gene is TRBJ1-1, the V gene TRBV7-8; maybe TRBD1 (6 bases). CDR3 length equals 14 residues. The germline CDR1 and CDR2 sequences are SGHVS and FQNEAQ. V lost 5 bases to trimming and J lost 2 bases, with 12 bases between them. CDR3 coding DNA: TGTGCCAGCAGCCCCCAACAGGGTAACACTGAAGCTTTCTTT. Translated, it gives CASSPQQGNTEAFF. The full variable domain, its missing parts supplied by reference TRBV7-8 and TRBJ1-1, is GAGVSQSPRYKVAKRGQDVALRCDPISGHVSLFWYQQALGQGPEFLTYFQNEAQLDKSGLPSDRFFAERPEGSVSTLKIQRTQQEDSAVYLCASSPQQGNTEAFFGQGTRLTVV.

The chain combines TRBV19 with TRBJ2-7, with 8 bases aligning to TRBD2. J lost 4 bases, V lost 5 bases, and 7 bases had no gene match. There are 14 residues in the CDR3. Germline CDR1 LNHDA, CDR2 SQIVND (reference sequence). CDR3 loop: CASSRSSGSYEQYF. The CDR3 DNA follows: TGTGCCAGTAGTCGGTCTAGCGGGTCATACGAGCAGTACTTC.

The V call is TRBV7-2, the J call TRBJ2-7, with 8 nucleotides matching TRBD2. V trimming: 4 bases; J trimming: 4 bases; junction bases outside the gene matches: 9. CDR3 length: 15 amino acids. Germline CDR1 reads SGHTA; CDR2 reads FQGNSA. CDR3 region: CASSSNPGTSYEQYF. CDR3 DNA sequence: TGTGCCAGCAGCTCGAATCCCGGGACTAGTTACGAGCAGTACTTC.

V and J are TRBV5-1 and TRBJ2-1, with 9 bases fitting TRBD1. This CDR3 region has 16 residues. V dropped 0 bases and J dropped 7; count of bases not matched to a gene: 8. Germline assignment: CDR1 SGHRS and CDR2 YFSETQ. CDR3 sequence: CASSLDPGQGWNEQFF. CDR3 bases: TGCGCCAGCAGCTTGGACCCGGGACAGGGATGGAATGAGCAGTTCTTC. Full variable domain (rest looked up from reference TRBV5-1 and TRBJ2-1): KAGVTQTPRYLIKTRGQQVTLSCSPISGHRSVSWYQQTPGQGLQFLFEYFSETQRNKGNFPGRFSGRQFSNSRSEMNVSTLELGDSALYLCASSLDPGQGWNEQFFGPGTRLTVL.

The V and J genes are TRBV29-1 and TRBJ2-5, with a weak D call TRBD1 (6 bases). The V gene's germline CDR1 is SQVTM and CDR2 ANQGSEA. The CDR3 runs to 12 residues. Between the trimmed V and J ends, which lost 5 bases and 4 bases, there was a span of 11 bases. Here the CDR3 DNA reads TGCAGCGTTAACAGGGATCGAGAGACCCAGTACTTC. It yields the protein CSVNRDRETQYF.

J is TRBJ1-4 and V is TRBV3-1 (or the pseudogene TRBV3-2); 7 positions match TRBD1. CDR1 and CDR2 from the germline V gene are LGHDT and YNNKEL (reference sequence). This CDR3 region has 16 residues. V dropped 1 base and J dropped 5; count of bases not matched to a gene: 7. The CDR3 nucleotides read TGTGCCAGCAGCCAAGCCCTGGGACAGAGAAATGAAAAACTGTTTTTT. Its protein is CASSQALGQRNEKLFF.

This clone was found once. The rearrangement joins TRBV27 to TRBJ2-1; weak D call: TRBD1 (6 bases). V was trimmed by 2 bases and J by 5 bases, leaving 16 bases between them. Germline CDR1 and CDR2: MNHEY and SMNVEV (reference sequence). The CDR3 consists of 16 residues. The CDR3 loop is CASSLRGRGAHNEQFF. The CDR3 DNA reads TGTGCCAGCAGTTTACGCGGCAGGGGCGCCCACAATGAGCAGTTCTTC.